This TCR beta chain derives from a study of cytomegalovirus exposure and HLA in healthy donors. Overall study context: Drawn from HLA-typed donors, 80 million to 95 million unique TCRs were held in an early data release.

In regard to this clone: Its target is unknown.

PCR employed 60 Vbeta and 13 Jbeta primers. Clones were sequenced by immunoSEQ multiplex PCR, and TCRdb holds only the in-frame ones, with some missing. The sample contains roughly 190,000 clones, around four fifths of which appear only once. The CDR3 runs 16 residues. Germline-derived CDR1 and CDR2 are SGHRS and YFSETQ. V gave up 7 bases and J gave up 6 bases; unmatched junction bases: 10. Study-wide points: Trimming of TCR beta V- and J-genes showed a link, identified in a later analysis, to a missense DCLRE1C variant. Cytomegalovirus association was assigned to more than 150 TCR beta chains. It was confirmed in vitro that three of the CMV-associated chains were specific for CMV antigens.

V gene TRBV5-1 combines with J gene TRBJ2-2; 12 positions agree with TRBD2. This TCR derives from a woman aged 35 to 49 in good health and CMV-seronegative. Sample: PBMCs. The CDR3 is CASGPTSGSMAGELFF. CDR3 DNA: TGCGCCAGCGGACCGACTAGCGGGAGTATGGCCGGGGAGCTGTTTTTT.